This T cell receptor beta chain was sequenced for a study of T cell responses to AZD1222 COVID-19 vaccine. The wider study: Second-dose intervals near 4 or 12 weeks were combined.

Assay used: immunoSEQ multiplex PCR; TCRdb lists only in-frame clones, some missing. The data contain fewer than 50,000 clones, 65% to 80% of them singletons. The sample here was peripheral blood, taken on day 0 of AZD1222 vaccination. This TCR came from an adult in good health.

CDR3 in amino acids: CASSSLAGNDEQYF. CDR3 DNA sequence: TGTGCCAGCAGCTCGCTAGCGGGAAACGACGAGCAGTACTTC. V is TRBV5-6 and J is TRBJ2-7, with 9 bases matching TRBD2. This CDR3 is 14 amino acids long. The V gene end was trimmed by 3 bases and the J gene end by 5 bases; junction bases not matched to a gene: 6. CDR1 is SGHDT and CDR2 is YYEEEE in the germline V gene.